This T cell receptor beta chain was captured in a study of T cell responses to AZD1222 COVID-19 vaccine. Points from the study as a whole: Samples come after the peak T cell response, not at day 14. Rises in breadth and depth of Spike-specific TCRs came after two AZD1222 doses.

For this clone: Antigen specificity is unknown.

TCRdb keeps only in-frame clones here, not all; method: immunoSEQ multiplex PCR. The repertoire holds about 180,000 clones, 80% to 90% seen once, with about 6.9% in the top ten. This clonotype was sampled from an adult in good health. This sample comprised peripheral blood, obtained on day 0 of AZD1222 vaccination.

The CDR3 is CASRGQGARETQYF. The CDR3 DNA follows: TGTGCCAGCAGAGGACAGGGGGCACGAGAGACCCAGTACTTC. V usage is TRBV6-6 and J usage is TRBJ2-5, with 11 bases identical to TRBD1. Trimming cost V 6 bases and J 4 bases; bases outside gene matches: 4. The germline gives CDR1 MNHNY, CDR2 SVGAGI (reference sequence). The CDR3 runs to 14 residues.